This TCR beta chain was captured in a study of control samples from healthy donors and cancer patients. TCRdb's table, derived via immunoSEQ multiplex PCR, lists solely in-frame clones and lacks some. This repertoire shows roughly 200,000 clones, about 95% found once; its top ten account for around 1.5%. The CDR3 loop spans 18 amino acids. CDR1 is LGHNA, CDR2 YSLEER, per germline. The germline V and J ends were trimmed by 0 bases and 1 base, with 16 bases remaining between them. The TCR comes from a middle-aged man in good health. V gene TRBV4-3 combines with J gene TRBJ1-5; tentatively, D is TRBD1 (5 bases). Source material: blood. The CDR3 loop is CASSQDWIGVVSNQPQHF. For the CDR3, the DNA is TGCGCCAGCAGCCAAGATTGGATAGGGGTCGTGAGCAATCAGCCCCAGCATTTT.